This T cell receptor (beta chain) emerged from a study of cytomegalovirus exposure and HLA in healthy donors. Study-wide points: Accurate predictions that matched the HLA-A and HLA-B alleles of most subjects were reportedly made from TCR beta sequences.

The PCR ran on 60 Vbeta and 13 Jbeta primers. The table came from immunoSEQ multiplex PCR; TCRdb's copy has only in-frame clones and leaves some out. Among around 190,000 clones listed, around a tenth were seen once. Turning to this clone: The antigen is not known. Different DNA sequences within this sample yield the same CDR3.

V was trimmed by 5 bases and J by 9 bases, leaving 16 bases between them. The CDR3 consists of 13 residues. Germline-derived CDR1 and CDR2 are MNHEY and SVGAGI. The genes are TRBV6-5 and TRBJ1-1, with D tentatively TRBD1 (5 bases). The receptor was derived from a woman aged 30 to 39 in good health and CMV-seropositive. The specimen sequenced was PBMCs. In nucleotides, the CDR3 is TGTGCCAGCAGTCTCACCCAAGGGGCAAAAGCTTTCTTT. Translating it yields CASSLTQGAKAFF.